This T cell receptor (beta chain) was documented in a study of CD8 T cells in ankylosing spondylitis. Study outcomes and limitations: A TCR beta motif of eight highly homologous variants appeared characteristic of ankylosing spondylitis blood. Disease-linked clones were reportedly significantly enriched in matched ankylosing spondylitis synovial fluid. Disease-linked clones were CD8+ and relatively rare in peripheral blood.

It was by quantitative 5'-RACE with molecular barcodes that TCR beta libraries were made. TCRdb reanalysed the 5' RACE reads using MiXCR and keeps one entry per CDR3 protein. The table has more than 250,000 distinct CDR3 sequences, less than 10% seen once. For this clonotype: Its antigen is currently unknown.

J gave up 4 bases and V 1 base, and 2 bases lay outside the gene matches. Looked up from germline, CDR1 is SGHRS and CDR2 is YFSETQ. The CDR3 totals 14 residues. This chain joins TRBV5-1 and TRBJ2-7; TRBD1 agrees at 10 bases. Source material: blood, either unsorted or a sorted T cell fraction (not recorded which). This TCR was sampled from a male donor with ankylosing spondylitis. The DNA of the CDR3 is TGCGCCAGCAGCTTGCCGGGACAGGGGTACGAGCAGTACTTC. Translating it yields CASSLPGQGYEQYF. Full variable domain (rest looked up from reference TRBV5-1 and TRBJ2-7): KAGVTQTPRYLIKTRGQQVTLSCSPISGHRSVSWYQQTPGQGLQFLFEYFSETQRNKGNFPGRFSGRQFSNSRSEMNVSTLELGDSALYLCASSLPGQGYEQYFGPGTRLTVT.